These 17 T cell receptor beta chains were all obtained from the same sample, sequenced in a study of blood T cells in healthy people across ages. A J-beta primer mix and a sample-barcoded 5' primer were used in a second PCR of roughly 6 to 11 cycles. TCRdb re-analysed the 5' RACE reads in MiXCR, keeping a single row per CDR3 protein. The sample shows hundreds of thousands of distinct CDR3 sequences, around three fifths of them seen only once. The specimen sequenced was blood. The receptors come from a man in his forties in good health.

As for this clonotype: Just one base apart from a much larger clone, this may be a read error. The rearrangement joins TRBV24-1 to TRBJ2-1; D possibly corresponds to TRBD1 (6 bases). CDR3 length equals 15 residues. V lost 3 bases and J lost 13, with 21 bases in between. Germline-derived CDR1 and CDR2 are KGHDR and SFDVKD. In nucleotides, the CDR3 is TGTGCCACCAGTGATCTAGTCGGGACAAGGGGCGATCAGTTCTTC. Its translation is CATSDLVGTRGDQFF.

This clonotype was counted a single time. V and J are TRBV29-1 and TRBJ2-7; 7 bases are shared with TRBD1. Unmatched junction bases numbered 5, after V lost 4 bases and J lost 5 bases. The CDR3 is made up of 12 amino acids. Per germline, CDR1 SQVTM and CDR2 ANQGSEA. The CDR3 coding sequence is TGCAGCGTTGCGGGACAGAACAACGAGCAGTACTTC. Translated, it gives CSVAGQNNEQYF.

There are a few counts of this clonotype. V gene TRBV28 combines with J gene TRBJ2-7; D remains unclear. Trimming left V 5 bases short and J 5 bases short, with 13 bases between. CDR1 is MDHEN and CDR2 is SYDVKM in the germline V gene. This CDR3 spans 13 amino acids. CDR3 region: CASSLILGHEQYF. CDR3 DNA sequence: TGTGCCAGCAGTCTCATCCTCGGTCACGAGCAGTACTTC.

The J gene is TRBJ2-3, the V gene TRBV6-1; 10 bases line up with TRBD2. Germline values: CDR1 MNHNS, CDR2 SASEGT. V lost 5 bases and J lost 3; bases outside the gene matches: 2. CDR3 length: 14 amino acids. The CDR3 reads CASSSSGGTDTQYF. CDR3 nucleotides: TGTGCCAGCAGTAGTAGCGGGGGGACAGATACGCAGTATTTT.

The chain has TRBV9 and TRBJ2-1; tentatively, D is TRBD1 or TRBD2 (5 bases each). Between the trimmed V and J ends, which lost 2 bases and 4 bases, there was a span of 10 bases. CDR3 size: 14 residues. Germline V CDR1 and CDR2: SGDLS, YYNGEE. CDR3 region: CASSVGRGYNEQFF. The CDR3 DNA sequence: TGTGCCAGCAGCGTGGGACGGGGTTACAATGAGCAGTTCTTC.

The J gene is TRBJ2-1, the V gene TRBV4-1; D may match TRBD1 or TRBD2 (5 bases each). The CDR3 is 12 residues long. V gave up 2 bases and J gave up 9 bases, with 8 bases separating them. The germline V gene has CDR1 MGHRA and CDR2 YSYEKL. CDR3 in amino acids: CASSQWGIEQFF. CDR3 bases: TGCGCCAGCAGCCAATGGGGGATTGAGCAGTTCTTC.

Concerning this clonotype itself: An end of the junction differs from the germline gene, which may be a read error. CDR3 coding DNA: TGTGCCAACAGCCGCGCTCCGGGACAGGGGAGCTCTGGGGCCAACGTCCTGACTTTC. It encodes CANSRAPGQGSSGANVLTF. The chain links TRBV5-5 to TRBJ2-6; 10 bases fit TRBD1. Germline assignment: CDR1 SGHKS and CDR2 YYEKEE (reference sequence). The length of the CDR3 is 19 residues. Filled out from reference TRBV5-5 and TRBJ2-6, the complete variable domain reads DAGVTQSPTHLIKTRGQQVTLRCSPISGHKSVSWYQQVLGQGPQFIFQYYEKEERGRGNFPDRFSARQFPNYSSELNVNALLLGDSALYLCANSRAPGQGSSGANVLTFGAGSRLTVL.

This clonotype has just a few counts. In nucleotides, the CDR3 is TGTGCCAGCAGCCAAGAATCAACCCCGGAGATTGATACGCAGTATTTT. The encoded protein is CASSQESTPEIDTQYF. V is TRBV3-1 and J is TRBJ2-3; D unclear. The CDR3 sequence is 16 residues long. Between the trimmed V and J ends, which lost 0 bases and 6 bases, there was a span of 16 bases. Per the germline V gene, CDR1 is LGHDT and CDR2 is YNNKEL (reference sequence).

The chain recombines TRBV20-1 with TRBJ2-7; tentative D call: TRBD1 (6 bases). Germline CDR1 reads DFQATT; CDR2 reads SNEGSKA (reference sequence). This CDR3 is built from 14 residues. V lost 5 bases, J lost 2 bases, and 16 bases lay in between. CDR3 in amino acids: CSALDRRNTYEQYF. CDR3 nucleotide sequence: TGCAGTGCTTTAGACAGGCGGAATACCTACGAGCAGTACTTC.

This chain connects TRBV9 to TRBJ2-5, with 7 bases identical to TRBD1. Germline CDR1 is SGDLS and CDR2 is YYNGEE. V dropped 3 bases and J dropped 7; count of bases not matched to a gene: 3. The CDR3 covers 12 residues. CDR3: CASSGDSLTQYF. CDR3 nucleotides: TGTGCCAGCAGCGGGGACAGCCTGACCCAGTACTTC.

The chain recombines TRBV6-4 with TRBJ1-2, with 7 bases aligning to TRBD1. The CDR3 covers 15 residues. V lost 0 bases, J lost 4 bases, and 5 bases stayed unmatched. The V gene's germline CDR1 is MRHNA and CDR2 SNTAGT. CDR3 residues: CASSDSAGGIYGYTF. The CDR3 DNA follows: TGTGCCAGCAGTGACTCCGCAGGGGGGATCTATGGCTACACCTTC.

The J gene is TRBJ2-1, the V gene TRBV7-2; D is ambiguous. The CDR3 is made up of 14 amino acids. Trimming took 1 base from V and 13 from J, leaving 17 bases between them. The germline CDR1 and CDR2 sequences are SGHTA and FQGNSA. CDR3 amino acids: CASSLGGWEETQFF. In nucleotides, the CDR3 is TGTGCCAGCAGCTTAGGAGGCTGGGAAGAGACCCAGTTCTTC.

This chain connects TRBV12-3 or TRBV12-4 to TRBJ2-7; D is perhaps TRBD1 (6 bases). The CDR3 has 15 residues. Trimming pared 5 bases from V and 3 bases from J, leaving 17 bases between. The CDR3 is CASSHRGLGGYEQYF. The CDR3 DNA follows: TGTGCCAGCAGTCACAGAGGCCTAGGGGGCTACGAGCAGTACTTC.

As concerns this clonotype: The junction departs from the called germline gene at one end, perhaps through a read error. The chain carries TRBV20-1 and TRBJ2-4; D remains ambiguous. The CDR3 is 12 residues long. Germline V lookup: CDR1 DFQATT, CDR2 SNEGSKA (reference sequence). The CDR3 loop is CSATTKKNIQHF. CDR3 DNA sequence: TGCAGTGCTACAACCAAAAAAAACATTCAGCACTTC.

This clonotype was seen a few times. The genes are TRBV7-2 and TRBJ2-6, with D perhaps being TRBD1 or TRBD2 (6 bases each). V dropped 5 bases and J dropped 0 bases, with 14 bases sitting between them. CDR3 length: 17 amino acids. CDR1 and CDR2 from the germline V gene are SGHTA and FQGNSA. The CDR3 protein is CASSRDEGGSGANVLTF. In DNA form, the CDR3 reads TGTGCCAGCAGCCGGGATGAGGGGGGCTCTGGGGCCAACGTCCTGACTTTC.

This clonotype was seen a handful of times. J is TRBJ2-7 and V is TRBV7-2; D is perhaps TRBD1 (5 bases). Gene TRBJ2-5 matches the end of the DNA better, so the J call may be wrong. From germline, CDR1 is SGHTA and CDR2 FQGNSA. This CDR3 is built from 14 residues. The CDR3 nucleotides read TGTGCCAGCAGCTACTCAGGGATCCAAGAGACCCAGTACTTC. Translated: CASSYSGIQETQYF.

The chain couples TRBV5-1 to TRBJ2-5; 11 nucleotides match TRBD2. Germline V gene sequence: CDR1 SGHRS, CDR2 YFSETQ. V lost 6 bases, J lost 1 base, and 2 bases stayed unmatched. The CDR3 is made up of 14 amino acids. CDR3 DNA sequence: TGCGCCAGCACCGGGACTAGCGGCCAAGAGACCCAGTACTTC. This translates into CASTGTSGQETQYF.